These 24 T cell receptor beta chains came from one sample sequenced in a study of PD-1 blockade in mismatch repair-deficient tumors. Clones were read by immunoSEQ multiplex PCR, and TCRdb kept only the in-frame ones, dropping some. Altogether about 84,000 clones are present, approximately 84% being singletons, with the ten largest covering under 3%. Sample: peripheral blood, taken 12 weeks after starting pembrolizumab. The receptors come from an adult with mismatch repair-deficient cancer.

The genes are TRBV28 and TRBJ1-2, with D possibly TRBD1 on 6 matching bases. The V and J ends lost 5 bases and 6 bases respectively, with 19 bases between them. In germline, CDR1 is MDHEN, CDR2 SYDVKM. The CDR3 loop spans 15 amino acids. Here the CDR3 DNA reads TGTGCCAGCAGTCTGCCGAGGGACCAGGGGCATGGCTACACCTTC. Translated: CASSLPRDQGHGYTF.

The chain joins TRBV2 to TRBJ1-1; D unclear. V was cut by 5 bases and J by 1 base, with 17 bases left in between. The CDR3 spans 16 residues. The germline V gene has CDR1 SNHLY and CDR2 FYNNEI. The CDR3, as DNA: TGTGCCAGCAGTTCGGTGGCCGGCGGAAAGAACACTGAAGCTTTCTTT. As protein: CASSSVAGGKNTEAFF.

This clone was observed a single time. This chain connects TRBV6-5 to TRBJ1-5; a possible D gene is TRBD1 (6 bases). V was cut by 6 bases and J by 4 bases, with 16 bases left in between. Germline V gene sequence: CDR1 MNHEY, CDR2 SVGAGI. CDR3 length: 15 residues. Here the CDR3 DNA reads TGTGCCAGCAGCCAGACCGGGGGGGCGAATCAGCCCCAGCATTTT. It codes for CASSQTGGANQPQHF.

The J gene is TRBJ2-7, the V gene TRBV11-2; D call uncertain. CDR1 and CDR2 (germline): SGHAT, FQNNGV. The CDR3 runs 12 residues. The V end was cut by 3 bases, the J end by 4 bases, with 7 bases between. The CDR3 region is CASSFLPYEQYF. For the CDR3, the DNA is TGTGCCAGCAGCTTTTTACCTTACGAGCAGTACTTC.

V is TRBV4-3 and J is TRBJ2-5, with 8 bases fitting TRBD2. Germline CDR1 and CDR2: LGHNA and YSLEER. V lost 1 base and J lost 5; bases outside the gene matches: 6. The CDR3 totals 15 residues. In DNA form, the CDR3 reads TGCGCCAGCAGCCAAGCCCGGGAGGGCCAGGAGACCCAGTACTTC. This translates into CASSQAREGQETQYF.

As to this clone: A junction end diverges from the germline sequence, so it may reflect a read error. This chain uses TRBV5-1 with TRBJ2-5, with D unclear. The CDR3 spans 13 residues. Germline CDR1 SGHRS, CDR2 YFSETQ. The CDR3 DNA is TGTGCCAGCAGCCCGAACTTACGGGAGACCCAGTACTTC. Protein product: CASSPNLRETQYF.

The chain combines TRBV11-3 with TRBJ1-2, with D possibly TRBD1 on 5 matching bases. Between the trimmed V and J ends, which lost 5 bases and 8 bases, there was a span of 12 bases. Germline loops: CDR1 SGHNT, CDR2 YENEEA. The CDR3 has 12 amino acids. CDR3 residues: CASSPGGYGYTF. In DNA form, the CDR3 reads TGTGCCAGCAGCCCGGGGGGGTACGGCTACACCTTC.

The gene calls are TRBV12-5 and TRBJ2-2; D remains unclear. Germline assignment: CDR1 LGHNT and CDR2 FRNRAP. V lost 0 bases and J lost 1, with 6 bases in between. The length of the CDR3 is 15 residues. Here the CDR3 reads CASGLVTGNTGELFF. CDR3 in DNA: TGTGCTAGTGGTTTGGTAACCGGGAACACCGGGGAGCTGTTTTTT.

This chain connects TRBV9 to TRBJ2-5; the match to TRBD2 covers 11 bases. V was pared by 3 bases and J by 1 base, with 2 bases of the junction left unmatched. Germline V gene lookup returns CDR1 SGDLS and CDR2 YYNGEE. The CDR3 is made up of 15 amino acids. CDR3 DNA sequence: TGTGCCAGCAGCGCTAGCGGGAGGCCCCAAGAGACCCAGTACTTC. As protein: CASSASGRPQETQYF.

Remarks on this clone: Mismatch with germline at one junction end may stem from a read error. CDR3 in amino acids: CASSLAADYEQYF. The CDR3, as DNA: TGTGCTAGCAGCTTAGCCGCGGACTACGAGCAGTACTTC. This chain joins TRBV7-9 and TRBJ2-7; D gene uncertain. The CDR3 runs 13 residues. Germline CDR1 reads SEHNR; CDR2 reads FQNEAQ (reference sequence).

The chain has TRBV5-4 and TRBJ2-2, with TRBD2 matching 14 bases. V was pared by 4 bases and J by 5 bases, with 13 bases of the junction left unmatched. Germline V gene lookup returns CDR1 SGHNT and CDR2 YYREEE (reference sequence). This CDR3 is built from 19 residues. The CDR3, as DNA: TGTGCCAGCAGCCCACCTGCCGGGACTAGCGGGAGCGGGACCGGGGAGCTGTTTTTT. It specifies CASSPPAGTSGSGTGELFF.

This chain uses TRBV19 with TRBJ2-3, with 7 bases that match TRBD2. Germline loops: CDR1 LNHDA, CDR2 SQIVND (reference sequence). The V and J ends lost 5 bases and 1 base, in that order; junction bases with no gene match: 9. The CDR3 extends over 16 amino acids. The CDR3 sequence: CASSFLAAGGTDTQYF. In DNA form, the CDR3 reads TGTGCCAGTAGTTTCCTAGCGGCCGGTGGCACAGATACGCAGTATTTT.

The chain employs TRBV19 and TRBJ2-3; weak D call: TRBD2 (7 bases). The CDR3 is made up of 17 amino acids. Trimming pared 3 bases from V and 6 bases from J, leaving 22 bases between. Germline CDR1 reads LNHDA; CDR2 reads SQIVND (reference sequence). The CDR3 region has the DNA TGTGCCAGTAGTATTTTCTCGGAAAGGGGGGGTTTGGATACGCAGTATTTT. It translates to CASSIFSERGGLDTQYF. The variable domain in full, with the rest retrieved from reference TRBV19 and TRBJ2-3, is DGGITQSPKYLFRKEGQNVTLSCEQNLNHDAMYWYRQDPGQGLRLIYYSQIVNDFQKGDIAEGYSVSREKKESFPLTVTSAQKNPTAFYLCASSIFSERGGLDTQYFGPGTRLTVL.

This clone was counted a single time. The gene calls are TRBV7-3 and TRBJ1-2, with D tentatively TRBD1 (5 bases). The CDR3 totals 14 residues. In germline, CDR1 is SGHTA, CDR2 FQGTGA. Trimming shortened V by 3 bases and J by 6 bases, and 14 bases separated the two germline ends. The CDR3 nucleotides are TGTGCCAGCAGCTTTCCCCCCGGGACGGATGGCTACACCTTC. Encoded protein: CASSFPPGTDGYTF.

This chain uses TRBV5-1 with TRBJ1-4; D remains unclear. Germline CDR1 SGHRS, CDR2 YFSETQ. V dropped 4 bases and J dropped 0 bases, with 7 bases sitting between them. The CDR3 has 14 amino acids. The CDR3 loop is CASSREATNEKLFF. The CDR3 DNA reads TGCGCCAGCAGCCGGGAGGCAACTAATGAAAAACTGTTTTTT.

The CDR3 is CASSFQGGYGYTF. The CDR3 nucleotides read TGTGCCAGCAGTTTTCAGGGAGGGTATGGCTACACCTTC. The J gene is TRBJ1-2, the V gene TRBV27; D may be TRBD1 (5 bases). CDR1 MNHEY and CDR2 SMNVEV come from the germline V gene (reference sequence). V was cut by 3 bases and J by 5 bases, with 10 bases left in between. This CDR3 is 13 amino acids long.

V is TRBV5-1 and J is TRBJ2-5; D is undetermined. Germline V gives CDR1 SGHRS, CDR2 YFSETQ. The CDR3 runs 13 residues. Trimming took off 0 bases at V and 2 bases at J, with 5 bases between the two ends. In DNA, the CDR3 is TGCGCCAGCAGCTTGGCTCTGCAAGAGACCCAGTACTTC. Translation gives CASSLALQETQYF.

The CDR3 reads CASSLDPIAGSADTQYF. The DNA of the CDR3 is TGTGCCAGCAGCTTGGACCCTATAGCGGGATCAGCAGATACGCAGTATTTT. The rearrangement joins TRBV5-4 to TRBJ2-3, with 8 bases lining up with TRBD2. With V trimmed by 0 bases and J by 4 bases, 10 bases remained unmatched. CDR1 is SGHNT and CDR2 is YYREEE in the germline V gene (reference sequence). CDR3 size: 17 residues.

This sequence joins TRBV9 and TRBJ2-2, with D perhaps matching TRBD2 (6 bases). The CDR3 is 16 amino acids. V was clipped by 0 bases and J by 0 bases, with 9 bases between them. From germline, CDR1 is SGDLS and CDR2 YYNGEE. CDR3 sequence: CASSVDGGTNTGELFF. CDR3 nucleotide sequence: TGTGCCAGCAGCGTAGATGGGGGGACGAACACCGGGGAGCTGTTTTTT. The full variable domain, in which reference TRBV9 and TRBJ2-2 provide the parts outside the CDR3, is DSGVTQTPKHLITATGQRVTLRCSPRSGDLSVYWYQQSLDQGLQFLIQYYNGEERAKGNILERFSAQQFPDLHSELNLSSLELGDSALYFCASSVDGGTNTGELFFGEGSRLTVL.

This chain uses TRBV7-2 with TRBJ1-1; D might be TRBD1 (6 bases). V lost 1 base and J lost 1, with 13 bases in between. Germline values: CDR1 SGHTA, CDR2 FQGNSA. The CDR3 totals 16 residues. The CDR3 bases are TGTGCCAGCAGCTTAGGTAACAGGGTAACGAACACTGAAGCTTTCTTT. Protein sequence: CASSLGNRVTNTEAFF.

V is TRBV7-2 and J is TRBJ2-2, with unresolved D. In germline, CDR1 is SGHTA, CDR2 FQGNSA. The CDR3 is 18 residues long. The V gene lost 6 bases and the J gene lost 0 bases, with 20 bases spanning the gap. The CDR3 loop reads CASSPPPGEATNTGELFF. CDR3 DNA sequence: TGTGCCAGCAGTCCTCCGCCCGGAGAGGCTACGAACACCGGGGAGCTGTTTTTT.

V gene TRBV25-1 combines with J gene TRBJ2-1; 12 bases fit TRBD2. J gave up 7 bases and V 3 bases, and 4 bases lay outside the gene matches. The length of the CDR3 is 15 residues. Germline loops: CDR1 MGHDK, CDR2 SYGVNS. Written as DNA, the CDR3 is TGTGCCAGCAGTGAGCGACTAGCGGGAGTGAATGAGCAGTTCTTC. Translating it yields CASSERLAGVNEQFF.

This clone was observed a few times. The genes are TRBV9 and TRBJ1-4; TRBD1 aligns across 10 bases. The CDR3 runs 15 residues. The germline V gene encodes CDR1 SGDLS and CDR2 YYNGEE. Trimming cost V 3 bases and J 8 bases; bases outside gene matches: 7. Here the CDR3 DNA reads TGTGCCAGCAGCGAGGGGACAGGGGTTGGCGAAAAACTGTTTTTT. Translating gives CASSEGTGVGEKLFF.

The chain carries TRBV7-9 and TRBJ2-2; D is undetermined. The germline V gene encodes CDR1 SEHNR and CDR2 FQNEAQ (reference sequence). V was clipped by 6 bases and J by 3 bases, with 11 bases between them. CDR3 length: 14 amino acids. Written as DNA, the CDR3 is TGTGCCAGCAGAGTACCTGGGGACACCGGGGAGCTGTTTTTT. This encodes CASRVPGDTGELFF.